The 7 T cell receptor beta chains below come from one sample, sequenced in a study of T-cell reconstitution after alpha-beta-depleted transplantation in children. Researchers prepared the TCRbeta library using unique molecular identifiers, the study reports. TCRdb ran MiXCR on the PCR reads and lists one entry per CDR3 protein. Here the sample spans hundreds of thousands of distinct CDR3 sequences, around 19% being singletons. This sample comprised PBMCs from the stem cell graft donor, obtained from the stem cell graft. The source is a human donor who donated a stem cell graft to a child with acute lymphoblastic leukemia.

This clonotype was seen a handful of times. For the CDR3, the DNA is TGTGCCAGCAGCCACGAGACTAGCGGGAGAAATGAGCAGTACTTC. Encoded protein: CASSHETSGRNEQYF. V gene TRBV4-2 combines with J gene TRBJ2-7; 12 bases agree with TRBD2. The V gene end was trimmed by 3 bases and the J gene end by 7 bases; junction bases not matched to a gene: 7. Germline V gives CDR1 LGHNA, CDR2 YNFKEQ. This CDR3 contains 15 residues.

This chain uses TRBV11-2 with TRBJ2-3, with 12 bases that match TRBD2. CDR3 size: 19 residues. J gave up 4 bases and V 3 bases, and 14 bases lay outside the gene matches. The germline V gene encodes CDR1 SGHAT and CDR2 FQNNGV. This CDR3 reads CASSFQGWLAGGGADTQYF. CDR3 sequence (DNA): TGTGCCAGCAGCTTTCAAGGCTGGCTAGCGGGAGGGGGCGCAGATACGCAGTATTTT. Complete variable domain (other parts from reference TRBV11-2 and TRBJ2-3): EAGVAQSPRYKIIEKRQSVAFWCNPISGHATLYWYQQILGQGPKLLIQFQNNGVVDDSQLPKDRFSAERLKGVDSTLKIQPAKLEDSAVYLCASSFQGWLAGGGADTQYFGPGTRLTVL.

The genes are TRBV20-1 and TRBJ2-7, with D possibly matching TRBD1 (6 bases). With 1 base removed from V and 3 bases from J, the gap between germline ends came to 16 bases. CDR1 and CDR2 (germline): DFQATT, SNEGSKA (reference sequence). This CDR3 contains 15 residues. This CDR3 is CSARALQGYYYEQYF. The CDR3 DNA reads as TGCAGTGCTAGAGCGTTACAGGGCTACTACTACGAGCAGTACTTC.

The V call is TRBV15, the J call TRBJ2-3; TRBD2 aligns across 13 bases. This CDR3 spans 18 amino acids. Per germline, CDR1 LNHNV and CDR2 YYDKDF (reference sequence). The V segment lost 5 bases and the J segment 3 bases; nucleotides outside the gene matches: 11. CDR3 sequence: CATSVPLGLAGRTDTQYF. The CDR3 DNA sequence: TGTGCCACCAGCGTCCCTTTGGGACTAGCGGGAAGGACAGATACGCAGTATTTT.

This clonotype was observed a handful of times. The chain combines TRBV27 with TRBJ1-1; D gene uncertain. CDR3 length: 13 residues. Trimming shortened V by 2 bases and J by 5 bases, and 9 bases separated the two germline ends. Germline CDR1 and CDR2: MNHEY and SMNVEV (reference sequence). In DNA form, the CDR3 reads TGTGCCAGCAGTTTAGGGGTATTGACTGAAGCTTTCTTT. As protein: CASSLGVLTEAFF.

This clonotype occurred many times. This chain uses TRBV4-1 with TRBJ1-6; no reliable D call. CDR1 and CDR2 (germline): MGHRA, YSYEKL. The V gene lost 1 base and the J gene lost 7 bases, with 8 bases spanning the gap. The CDR3 contains 14 residues. The CDR3 DNA sequence: TGCGCCAGCAGCCAAGGGACGGGGAATTCACCCCTCCACTTT. It specifies CASSQGTGNSPLHF.

This clonotype was observed a handful of times. The chain recombines TRBV3-1 with TRBJ1-2; D is perhaps TRBD1 (6 bases). The CDR3 contains 14 residues. The germline V gene encodes CDR1 LGHDT and CDR2 YNNKEL (reference sequence). V was pared by 7 bases and J by 1 base, with 13 bases between. In DNA, the CDR3 is TGTGCCAGCACCCATGGGGGCTATAACTATGGCTACACCTTC. Its translation is CASTHGGYNYGYTF.